This TCR beta chain was sequenced for a study of T-cell memory formation after mild COVID-19. Findings and limits, study-wide: Day 15 to 85 contractors were CD4/CD8 balanced; later expanders leaned CD4+. Pre-infection memory contained some responding clones, which suggested that cross-reactive memory had joined.

Barcoded TCR alpha and TCR beta cDNA libraries with UMIs came from 5'RACE using constant-segment primers. TCRdb used MiXCR to reprocess the 5' RACE reads, holding one entry per CDR3 protein. This table has 250,000 to 400,000 distinct CDR3 sequences, 13% to 15% appearing once. Ten or more counts support this clonotype. No antigen is known for it. The CDR3 is 15 residues long. CDR1 SEHNR and CDR2 FQNEAQ come from the germline V gene (reference sequence). V lost 5 bases to trimming and J lost 1 base; unmatched junction nucleotides: 1. The sequenced material came from PBMCs or a T cell subset sorted from them (not recorded which). The J gene is TRBJ1-6, the V gene TRBV7-9, with 8 bases fitting TRBD1. This TCR came from a man younger than 35 who had mild COVID-19 (a few samples of this study predate the infection). Cell type and time point are not known. This CDR3 reads CASSTGGSYNSPLHF. In nucleotides, the CDR3 is TGTGCCAGCAGCACAGGGGGGTCCTATAATTCACCCCTCCACTTT.